These 30 T cell receptor beta chains were all obtained from the same sample, sequenced in a study of response to subunit inactivated influenza vaccine. In TCRdb, the RT-PCR reads were re-called with MiXCR into one record per CDR3 protein. The table lists about 150,000 distinct CDR3 sequences, about 10% of them singletons. The sample was CD8+ T cells sorted from PBMCs, taken around 25 months after vaccination. The receptor source for this set is a man aged 45 to 75 who received an inactivated influenza vaccine.

This clonotype has just a few counts. This rearrangement joins TRBV27 to TRBJ2-3; 8 bases match TRBD2. The germline V gene has CDR1 MNHEY and CDR2 SMNVEV (reference sequence). Unmatched junction bases numbered 5, after V lost 3 bases and J lost 0 bases. The CDR3 loop spans 16 amino acids. The DNA for the CDR3 is TGTGCCAGCAGTTTTGGACTAGCCGATAGCACAGATACGCAGTATTTT. This gives the protein CASSFGLADSTDTQYF.

This clonotype has just a few counts. The V and J genes are TRBV4-3 and TRBJ2-5, with D unclear. Germline lookup yields CDR1 LGHNA and CDR2 YSLEER. This CDR3 comprises 13 residues. V was cut by 0 bases and J by 3 bases, with 5 bases left in between. CDR3 DNA: TGCGCCAGCAGCCAAGAGGAGAAAGAGACCCAGTACTTC. Encoded protein: CASSQEEKETQYF.

The chain combines TRBV7-8 with TRBJ2-3; D unclear. The CDR3 consists of 18 residues. V was cut by 1 base and J by 5 bases, with 22 bases left in between. CDR1 SGHVS and CDR2 FQNEAQ come from the germline V gene. The CDR3 reads CASSLGVMTTGYRDTQYF. The CDR3, as DNA: TGTGCCAGCAGCTTAGGGGTAATGACGACCGGGTATAGAGATACGCAGTATTTT.

The chain employs TRBV10-3 and TRBJ2-7; the D is unclear. CDR1 and CDR2 from the germline V gene are ENHRY and SYGVKD. V dropped 6 bases and J dropped 2 bases, with 20 bases sitting between them. The CDR3 extends over 16 amino acids. This chain's CDR3 is CAIRANSLDLPYEQYF. DNA of the CDR3: TGTGCCATCAGAGCCAATAGCCTGGACCTTCCCTACGAGCAGTACTTC.

This chain links TRBV6-4 with TRBJ1-1; D unclear. Germline lookup yields CDR1 MRHNA and CDR2 SNTAGT. Trimming removed 4 bases at V and 1 base at J, with 7 bases between. The CDR3 loop spans 13 amino acids. The CDR3 nucleotides read TGTGCCAGCAGTGTACAAGCGAACACTGAAGCTTTCTTT. Its protein is CASSVQANTEAFF.

Many counts were recorded for this clonotype. The rearrangement uses TRBV29-1 and TRBJ2-7; no clear D gene. The length of the CDR3 is 11 residues. The V end was cut by 4 bases, the J end by 4 bases, with 8 bases between. The germline CDR1 and CDR2 sequences are SQVTM and ANQGSEA. The CDR3 protein is CSVAERYEQYF. DNA of the CDR3: TGCAGCGTTGCGGAGAGGTACGAGCAGTACTTC.

This clonotype was detected ten times or more. V is TRBV9 and J is TRBJ2-7, with TRBD2 as a possible D gene (5 bases). CDR3 length: 14 amino acids. V was pared by 0 bases and J by 0 bases, with 7 bases between. The V gene's germline CDR1 is SGDLS and CDR2 YYNGEE. The CDR3 DNA is TGTGCCAGCAGCGTAGGAGGGAGCTCCTACGAGCAGTACTTC. Its translation: CASSVGGSSYEQYF.

The V and J genes are TRBV20-1 and TRBJ2-3; D is perhaps TRBD1 (7 bases). V was pared by 4 bases and J by 5 bases, with 28 bases between. CDR1 DFQATT and CDR2 SNEGSKA come from the germline V gene (reference sequence). This CDR3 region has 18 residues. The CDR3 DNA reads as TGCAGTGCTAAGGGGGGTCGGGACAGCAAGGTGCAAGTAGATACGCAGTATTTT. The encoded protein is CSAKGGRDSKVQVDTQYF.

The chain links TRBV6-5 to TRBJ1-3; no clear D. Germline V gene sequence: CDR1 MNHEY, CDR2 SVGAGI. The germline V and J ends were trimmed by 8 bases and 4 bases, with 15 bases remaining between them. The CDR3 consists of 14 residues. CDR3: CASEFSVVGNTIYF. CDR3 sequence (DNA): TGTGCCAGCGAGTTCTCCGTCGTCGGAAACACCATATATTTT.

This clonotype occurred a few times. This chain uses TRBV20-1 with TRBJ2-2; tentative D call: TRBD2 (5 bases). The CDR3 has 13 residues. Between the trimmed V and J ends, which lost 5 bases and 4 bases, there was a span of 11 bases. The V gene's germline CDR1 is DFQATT and CDR2 SNEGSKA (reference sequence). This chain's CDR3 is CSAYDAGTGELFF. The CDR3 DNA follows: TGCAGTGCTTACGACGCGGGCACCGGGGAGCTGTTTTTT.

Many counts were recorded for this clonotype. The chain combines TRBV20-1 with TRBJ2-1; D is unresolved. The V gene lost 6 bases and the J gene lost 0 bases, with 12 bases spanning the gap. This CDR3 spans 14 amino acids. CDR1 and CDR2 (germline): DFQATT, SNEGSKA (reference sequence). CDR3 amino acids: CSAPGSSSYNEQFF. The DNA of the CDR3 is TGCAGTGCCCCCGGATCGAGCTCCTACAATGAGCAGTTCTTC.

This clonotype was seen only a few times. This chain connects TRBV12-3 or TRBV12-4 to TRBJ2-1; D is unresolved. CDR3 size: 12 residues. Trimming removed 4 bases at V and 9 bases at J, with 10 bases between. The CDR3 here is CASSSHTPEQFF. In nucleotides, the CDR3 is TGTGCCAGCAGTTCCCACACTCCTGAGCAGTTCTTC.

Many counts were recorded for this clonotype. The chain employs TRBV28 and TRBJ2-2, with TRBD2 matching over 7 bases. Germline CDR1 is MDHEN and CDR2 is SYDVKM. The trim removed 9 bases at V and 2 bases at J, leaving 3 bases unmatched. The CDR3 runs 13 residues. The CDR3 region has the DNA TGTGCCAGGAAGCGGGGCAACACCGGGGAGCTGTTTTTT. Encoded protein: CARKRGNTGELFF. The entire variable domain, with the rest obtained from reference TRBV28 and TRBJ2-2, is as follows: DVKVTQSSRYLVKRTGEKVFLECVQDMDHENMFWYRQDPGLGLRLIYFSYDVKMKEKGDIPEGYSVSREKKERFSLILESASTNQTSMYLCARKRGNTGELFFGEGSRLTVL.

This clonotype was seen a handful of times. This chain links TRBV21-1 with TRBJ2-7; the DNA was not compared with TRBD2, the D call given in the table. TRBV21-1 is assigned pseudogene status. The CDR3 consists of 13 residues. CDR3 in amino acids: CASRLAGCLEQYF. CDR3 nucleotides: TGTGCCAGCAGACTAGCGGGTTGCCTGGAGCAGTACTTC.

The chain's CDR3 is CASSSRPNNEQFF. As DNA, the CDR3 is TGTGCCAGCAGCTCCAGGCCCAACAATGAGCAGTTCTTC. The V and J genes are TRBV5-8 and TRBJ2-1; D remains ambiguous. Germline lookup yields CDR1 SGHTS and CDR2 YDEGEE. Trimming stripped 3 bases from V and 5 bases from J, with 9 bases between. This CDR3 comprises 13 residues.

The chain employs TRBV28 and TRBJ1-1, with D perhaps matching TRBD1 (6 bases). CDR1 MDHEN and CDR2 SYDVKM come from the germline V gene. This CDR3 is 13 amino acids long. Trimming shortened V by 3 bases and J by 10 bases, and 15 bases separated the two germline ends. The CDR3 sequence: CASSLGGAASAFF. CDR3 nucleotides: TGTGCCAGCAGTTTGGGGGGGGCAGCTTCAGCTTTCTTT.

This chain links TRBV7-8 with TRBJ1-5; D not certain. CDR1 is SGHVS and CDR2 is FQNEAQ in the germline V gene. The CDR3 loop spans 13 amino acids. The V end lost 5 bases, the J end lost 5 bases, and 10 bases lay between the germline ends. This chain's CDR3 is CASSGWSDQPQHF. The DNA of the CDR3 is TGTGCCAGCAGCGGGTGGTCCGATCAGCCCCAGCATTTT.

This clonotype has at least ten counts. The genes are TRBV20-1 and TRBJ2-2; a possible D gene is TRBD1 (6 bases). The V end lost 3 bases, the J end lost 0 bases, and 11 bases lay between the germline ends. The CDR3 has 15 residues. Germline values: CDR1 DFQATT, CDR2 SNEGSKA (reference sequence). The CDR3 protein is CSARSGTTNTGELFF. The CDR3 coding sequence is TGCAGTGCTAGGTCCGGGACAACGAACACCGGGGAGCTGTTTTTT.

The chain has TRBV11-2 and TRBJ2-7; 13 bases match TRBD2. J was trimmed by 1 base and V by 4 bases; bases with no gene match: 1. The CDR3 has 15 amino acids. CDR1 is SGHAT, CDR2 FQNNGV, per germline. CDR3 in amino acids: CASSWGLAGSYEQYF. The CDR3 coding sequence is TGTGCCAGCAGCTGGGGACTAGCGGGATCCTACGAGCAGTACTTC.

This clonotype was seen a handful of times. The rearrangement links TRBV21-1 to TRBJ2-7; TRBD1, the table's D call, was not compared with the DNA. TRBV21-1 counts as a pseudogene. CDR3 length: 17 amino acids. CDR3 loop: CASTEAGTGLFSYEQYF. DNA for the CDR3: TGTGCCAGCACCGAGGCGGGGACAGGGTTATTTTCCTACGAGCAGTACTTC.

This chain connects TRBV7-3 to TRBJ2-2, with no clear D. In germline, CDR1 is SGHTA, CDR2 FQGTGA. This CDR3 contains 16 residues. Trimming removed 1 base from V and 3 bases from J, with 12 bases in between. The CDR3 protein is CASSLNEAGYTGELFF. The CDR3 nucleotides read TGTGCCAGCAGCTTAAACGAGGCCGGATACACCGGGGAGCTGTTTTTT.

V gene TRBV7-9 combines with J gene TRBJ2-7; D could derive from TRBD1 or TRBD2 (6 bases each). Trimming pared 7 bases from V and 6 bases from J, leaving 13 bases between. The CDR3 runs to 12 residues. Germline V lookup: CDR1 SEHNR, CDR2 FQNEAQ (reference sequence). The CDR3 coding sequence is TGTGCCAGCACCCAAGGGGGGAGCGAGCAGTACTTC. Protein sequence: CASTQGGSEQYF.

The V call is TRBV11-1, the J call TRBJ2-7, with TRBD2 matching 16 bases. Per the germline V gene, CDR1 is SGHAT and CDR2 is FQDESV (reference sequence). The CDR3 is made up of 19 amino acids. After removal of 2 bases from V and 0 bases from J, the junction contained 7 bases not matched to a gene. The CDR3 DNA follows: TGTGCCAGCAGCTTACCGCGGGGACTAGCGGGAGGGTTCTCCTACGAGCAGTACTTC. Protein product: CASSLPRGLAGGFSYEQYF.

This clonotype was seen at least ten times. V gene TRBV4-3 combines with J gene TRBJ2-7; D uncertain. V lost 0 bases, J lost 2 bases, and 5 bases lay in between. The CDR3 has 13 residues. CDR1 and CDR2 from the germline V gene are LGHNA and YSLEER. The CDR3 DNA follows: TGCGCCAGCAGCCAAGATTGGGCCTACGAGCAGTACTTC. Residues: CASSQDWAYEQYF.

This clonotype was counted only a few times. The gene calls are TRBV7-9 and TRBJ2-7; the match to TRBD1 covers 9 bases. V lost 5 bases and J lost 5; bases outside the gene matches: 10. Germline V gives CDR1 SEHNR, CDR2 FQNEAQ (reference sequence). This CDR3 contains 15 residues. The CDR3 region is CASSDSTGGRDEQYF. CDR3 bases: TGTGCCAGCAGCGATTCTACAGGGGGCCGGGACGAGCAGTACTTC.

This clonotype was seen a few times. The chain is built from TRBV25-1 and TRBJ2-5; weak D call: TRBD1 (5 bases). The V and J ends lost 7 bases and 3 bases respectively, with 6 bases between them. Germline V gives CDR1 MGHDK, CDR2 SYGVNS. The CDR3 has 11 amino acids. The CDR3 spells CASTGKETQYF. The CDR3 region has the DNA TGTGCCAGCACAGGGAAAGAGACCCAGTACTTC.

The chain combines TRBV7-2 with TRBJ2-1, with 10 bases fitting TRBD2. Germline V gives CDR1 SGHTA, CDR2 FQGNSA. The CDR3 has 16 amino acids. Trimming took 5 bases from V and 6 from J; bases not matched to a gene: 10. In nucleotides, the CDR3 is TGTGCCAGCAGCCCTCACCTAGCGGGGGCGCGCAATGAGCAGTTCTTC. Amino acids: CASSPHLAGARNEQFF.

This clonotype has more than one count but fewer than ten. This chain links TRBV4-3 with TRBJ2-2; unclear D gene. Per germline, CDR1 LGHNA and CDR2 YSLEER. The V gene lost 1 base and the J gene lost 0 bases, with 15 bases spanning the gap. The CDR3 is made up of 18 amino acids. The CDR3: CASSQVWARYSNTGELFF. The CDR3 DNA reads as TGCGCCAGCAGCCAAGTATGGGCCCGCTACTCGAACACCGGGGAGCTGTTTTTT.

CDR3: CASSRDWIREQYF. The CDR3, as DNA: TGTGCCAGCAGCCGGGACTGGATTCGAGAGCAGTACTTC. V gene TRBV7-9 combines with J gene TRBJ2-7, with D possibly TRBD2 on 6 matching bases. The CDR3 totals 13 residues. Trimming took 5 bases from V and 7 from J, leaving 15 bases between them. CDR1 is SEHNR and CDR2 is FQNEAQ in the germline V gene (reference sequence).

This clonotype turned up a few times. The chain carries TRBV6-5 and TRBJ2-7; D may be TRBD2 (6 bases). CDR3 size: 13 residues. Between the trimmed V and J ends, which lost 2 bases and 7 bases, there was a span of 12 bases. Germline V lookup: CDR1 MNHEY, CDR2 SVGAGI. CDR3: CASSYGRAGEQYF. The CDR3, as DNA: TGTGCCAGCAGTTACGGACGGGCGGGGGAGCAGTACTTC.